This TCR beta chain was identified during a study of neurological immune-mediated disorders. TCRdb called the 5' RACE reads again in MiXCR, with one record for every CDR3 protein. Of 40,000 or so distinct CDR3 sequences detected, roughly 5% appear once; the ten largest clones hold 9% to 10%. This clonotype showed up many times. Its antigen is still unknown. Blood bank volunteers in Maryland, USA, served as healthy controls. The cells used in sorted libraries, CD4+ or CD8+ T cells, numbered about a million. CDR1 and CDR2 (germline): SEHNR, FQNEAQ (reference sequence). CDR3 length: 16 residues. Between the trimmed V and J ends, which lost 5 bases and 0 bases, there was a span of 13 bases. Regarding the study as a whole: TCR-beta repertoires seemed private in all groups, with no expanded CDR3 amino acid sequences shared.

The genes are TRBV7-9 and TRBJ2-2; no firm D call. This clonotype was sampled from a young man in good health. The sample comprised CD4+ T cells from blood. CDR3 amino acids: CASSLLGKTNTGELFF. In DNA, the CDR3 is TGTGCCAGCAGCCTCTTAGGAAAGACGAACACCGGGGAGCTGTTTTTT.